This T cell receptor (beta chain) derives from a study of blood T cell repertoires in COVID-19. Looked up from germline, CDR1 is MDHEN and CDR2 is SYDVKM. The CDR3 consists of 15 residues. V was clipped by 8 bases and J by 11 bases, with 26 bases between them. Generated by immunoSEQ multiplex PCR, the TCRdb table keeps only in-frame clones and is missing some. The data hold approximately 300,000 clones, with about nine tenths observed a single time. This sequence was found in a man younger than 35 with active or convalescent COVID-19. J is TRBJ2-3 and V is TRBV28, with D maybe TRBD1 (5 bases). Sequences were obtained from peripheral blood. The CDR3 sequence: CASSLGAQWVREQYF. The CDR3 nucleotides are TGTGCCAGCTCTCTTGGGGCCCAGTGGGTCCGCGAGCAGTATTTT.